A single sample is the source of the 21 T cell receptor beta chains below, sequenced in a study of technical replicates of blood from several donors. TCRdb's table, derived via immunoSEQ multiplex PCR, lists solely in-frame clones and lacks some. This sample yields about 68,000 clones, of which 95% to 97% are seen a single time; 0.25% to 0.3% belongs to the top ten. Sequences were obtained from T cells isolated from PBMCs. All receptors come from a human donor in good health.

The J gene is TRBJ2-3, the V gene TRBV13, with D unclear. CDR1 is PRHDT, CDR2 FYEKMQ, per germline (reference sequence). Deletions cut 0 bases from V and 8 bases from J, with 12 bases between. CDR3 length: 14 residues. The CDR3 loop reads CASSLGVLPGTQYF. CDR3 in DNA: TGTGCCAGCAGCTTAGGGGTCCTTCCGGGTACGCAGTATTTT.

This clone was seen a single time. This chain connects TRBV30 to TRBJ2-1; 10 bases are shared with TRBD1. This CDR3 is 11 amino acids long. V gave up 5 bases and J gave up 16 bases; unmatched junction bases: 8. CDR1 is GTSNPN and CDR2 is SVGIG in the germline V gene (reference sequence). The CDR3 here is CAWALGQGIFF. The DNA for the CDR3 is TGTGCCTGGGCCCTGGGACAGGGGATTTTCTTC.

On this clone itself: At one end, the junction sequence differs from germline, possibly due to a read error. This sequence joins TRBV10-3 and TRBJ1-2, with TRBD1 as a possible D gene (6 bases). Per germline, CDR1 ENHRY and CDR2 SYGVKD. The CDR3 has 13 amino acids. The CDR3 loop is CATSSGAGYGYTF. CDR3 nucleotide sequence: TGTGCCACCAGTTCAGGGGCGGGCTATGGCTACACCTTC.

The table lists this clone with a few counts. CDR3 residues: CASSHGALGRGYGYTF. The CDR3 DNA sequence: TGCGCCAGCAGCCACGGGGCCCTGGGCAGGGGCTATGGCTACACCTTC. V is TRBV5-1 and J is TRBJ1-2; D is possibly TRBD1 (6 bases). This CDR3 region has 16 residues. The V gene lost 4 bases and the J gene lost 4 bases, with 20 bases spanning the gap. CDR1 is SGHRS, CDR2 YFSETQ, per germline.

The V gene is TRBV7-9, the J gene TRBJ2-5, with 8 bases aligning to TRBD2. V lost 5 bases and J lost 0; bases outside the gene matches: 2. Looked up from germline, CDR1 is SEHNR and CDR2 is FQNEAQ (reference sequence). The length of the CDR3 is 14 residues. This CDR3 reads CASSPSGYQETQYF. The CDR3 DNA follows: TGTGCCAGCAGCCCTAGCGGGTACCAAGAGACCCAGTACTTC.

The chain combines TRBV29-1 with TRBJ2-5, with 7 bases that match TRBD2. The V gene's germline CDR1 is SQVTM and CDR2 ANQGSEA. V shed 6 bases and J 5 bases; nucleotides not matched to a gene: 0. The CDR3 loop spans 10 amino acids. The CDR3 nucleotides are TGCAGCGTGGGGGGGGAGACCCAGTACTTC. It translates to CSVGGETQYF.

This chain links TRBV13 with TRBJ2-7, with 9 bases fitting TRBD1. V shed 2 bases, J shed 2 bases, and the junction held 10 bases outside the gene matches. CDR3 length: 17 residues. Germline V gene lookup returns CDR1 PRHDT and CDR2 FYEKMQ (reference sequence). The CDR3 sequence is CASSLRAAGQGPYEQYF. CDR3 nucleotides: TGTGCCAGCAGCTTAAGAGCAGCGGGACAGGGTCCCTACGAGCAGTACTTC.

This sequence joins TRBV6-5 and TRBJ2-1; D is uncertain. V lost 0 bases and J lost 8, with 14 bases in between. The V gene's germline CDR1 is MNHEY and CDR2 SVGAGI. The CDR3 covers 15 residues. The CDR3 DNA reads TGTGCCAGCAGTTACTCCCTAAACCCCTTCTATGAGCAGTTCTTC. Translation: CASSYSLNPFYEQFF.

V gene TRBV2 combines with J gene TRBJ2-7, with unresolved D. CDR1 SNHLY and CDR2 FYNNEI come from the germline V gene. The V end lost 7 bases, the J end lost 2 bases, and 21 bases lay between the germline ends. CDR3 size: 16 residues. The CDR3 DNA sequence: TGTGCCAGCATAACCGGGTCCTTCTTCGTTCCCTACGAGCAGTACTTC. Protein: CASITGSFFVPYEQYF.

This clone was seen once. CDR3 amino acids: CASSLGGLGPYEQYF. For the CDR3, the DNA is TGTGCCAGCAGCTTAGGGGGACTAGGGCCCTACGAGCAGTACTTC. V usage is TRBV7-2 and J usage is TRBJ2-7, with 8 positions matching TRBD2. The ends lost 1 base at V and 2 bases at J; junction bases unmatched: 4. The CDR3 runs 15 residues. Germline V gene lookup returns CDR1 SGHTA and CDR2 FQGNSA.

The rearrangement links TRBV18 to TRBJ2-7; 7 nucleotides align to TRBD1. With V trimmed by 2 bases and J by 3 bases, 7 bases remained unmatched. Germline assignment: CDR1 KGHSH and CDR2 LQKENI. CDR3 size: 15 residues. The CDR3 nucleotides read TGTGCCAGCTCACCAACCTATGGGACAGTCTACGAGCAGTACTTC. This translates into CASSPTYGTVYEQYF.

The rearrangement joins TRBV29-1 to TRBJ2-7, with TRBD1 matching 10 bases. J was trimmed by 5 bases and V by 5 bases; bases with no gene match: 18. CDR3 length equals 17 residues. Germline assignment: CDR1 SQVTM and CDR2 ANQGSEA. The CDR3 loop reads CSVYHKNLGTGDHEQYF. The CDR3 coding sequence is TGCAGCGTTTATCATAAGAATTTGGGGACAGGGGACCACGAGCAGTACTTC.

A note on this clone: One end of the junction is discordant with germline, which a read error may explain. The rearrangement uses TRBV28 and TRBJ1-2; 9 positions agree with TRBD1. The CDR3 loop spans 12 amino acids. Germline CDR1 MDHEN, CDR2 SYDVKM. The CDR3 here is CASSLLGGTGRF. The CDR3, as DNA: TGTGCCAGCAGTTTGTTAGGCGGGACAGGGCGCTTC.

This chain links TRBV27 with TRBJ2-7, with 8 bases aligning to TRBD2. V gave up 0 bases and J gave up 1 base; unmatched junction bases: 5. The CDR3 loop spans 16 amino acids. In germline, CDR1 is MNHEY, CDR2 SMNVEV (reference sequence). For the CDR3, the DNA is TGTGCCAGCAGTTTATCAGCGGGAGAGGCGTCCTACGAGCAGTACTTC. Encoded protein: CASSLSAGEASYEQYF.

The chain joins TRBV29-1 to TRBJ1-4; 8 nucleotides align to TRBD1. Germline V lookup: CDR1 SQVTM, CDR2 ANQGSEA. The trim removed 0 bases at V and 7 bases at J, leaving 7 bases unmatched. The CDR3 covers 15 residues. CDR3 sequence: CSVEDLGRGREKLFF. As DNA, the CDR3 is TGCAGCGTTGAAGATCTAGGCAGGGGGCGTGAAAAACTGTTTTTT.

The gene calls are TRBV15 and TRBJ1-4; D is ambiguous. V was cut by 6 bases and J by 4 bases, with 12 bases left in between. This CDR3 is built from 14 residues. CDR1 and CDR2 (germline): LNHNV, YYDKDF (reference sequence). The CDR3 DNA is TGTGCCACCAGTAAAACAGCCTATAATGAAAAACTGTTTTTT. Residues: CATSKTAYNEKLFF.

The chain carries TRBV19 and TRBJ1-5, with D perhaps matching TRBD1 (6 bases). There are 15 residues in the CDR3. The germline V and J ends were trimmed by 5 bases and 3 bases, with 14 bases remaining between them. CDR1 and CDR2 from the germline V gene are LNHDA and SQIVND (reference sequence). The CDR3 region is CASSGDTQHNQPQHF. The CDR3 DNA is TGTGCCAGTAGTGGGGACACCCAGCACAATCAGCCCCAGCATTTT. Complete variable domain (other parts from reference TRBV19 and TRBJ1-5): DGGITQSPKYLFRKEGQNVTLSCEQNLNHDAMYWYRQDPGQGLRLIYYSQIVNDFQKGDIAEGYSVSREKKESFPLTVTSAQKNPTAFYLCASSGDTQHNQPQHFGDGTRLSIL.

This clone was picked up one time. This sequence joins TRBV29-1 and TRBJ2-5, with D maybe TRBD2 (5 bases). The CDR3 runs to 14 residues. V shed 0 bases and J shed 2 bases, with 10 bases lying between them. The germline gives CDR1 SQVTM, CDR2 ANQGSEA. In DNA, the CDR3 is TGCAGCGTTGAAGATCCTCGGGGACAAGAGACCCAGTACTTC. Protein product: CSVEDPRGQETQYF.

The chain has TRBV6-5 and TRBJ2-5, with 9 bases matching TRBD1. Germline CDR1 and CDR2: MNHEY and SVGAGI. V was pared by 7 bases and J by 3 bases, with 9 bases of the junction left unmatched. The CDR3 contains 15 residues. The CDR3 sequence is CASTIRTGEEETQYF. For the CDR3, the DNA is TGTGCCAGCACCATCCGGACAGGGGAGGAAGAGACCCAGTACTTC.

The J gene is TRBJ2-7, the V gene TRBV2; 8 nucleotides match TRBD1. Germline loops: CDR1 SNHLY, CDR2 FYNNEI. V gave up 3 bases and J gave up 2 bases; unmatched junction bases: 6. The CDR3 runs to 15 residues. As DNA, the CDR3 is TGTGCCAGCAGTGAGTTGATGGACAGGGCCTACGAGCAGTACTTC. Translating gives CASSELMDRAYEQYF.

V usage is TRBV19 and J usage is TRBJ2-5, with 8 bases fitting TRBD1. Germline V gene lookup returns CDR1 LNHDA and CDR2 SQIVND (reference sequence). After removal of 1 base from V and 5 bases from J, the junction contained 9 bases not matched to a gene. The CDR3 totals 16 residues. The CDR3: CASSIGTGPRGETQYF. In DNA, the CDR3 is TGTGCCAGTAGTATAGGGACAGGGCCTCGGGGGGAGACCCAGTACTTC.